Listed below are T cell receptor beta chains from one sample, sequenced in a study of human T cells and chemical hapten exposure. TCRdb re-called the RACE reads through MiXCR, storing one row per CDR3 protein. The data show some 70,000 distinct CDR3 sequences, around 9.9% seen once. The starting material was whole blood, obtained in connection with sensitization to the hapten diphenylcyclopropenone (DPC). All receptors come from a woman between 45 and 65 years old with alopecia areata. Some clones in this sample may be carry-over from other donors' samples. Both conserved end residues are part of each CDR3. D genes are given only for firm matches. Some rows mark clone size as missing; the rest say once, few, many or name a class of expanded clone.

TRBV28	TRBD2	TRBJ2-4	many	CASSEITGRTAKNIQYF	TGTGCCAGCAGTGAAATAACCGGGAGGACCGCCAAAAACATTCAGTACTTC
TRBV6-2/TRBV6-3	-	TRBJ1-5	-	CATMRATNGNQPQHF	TGTGCCACCATGCGGGCGACGAATGGCAATCAGCCCCAGCATTTT
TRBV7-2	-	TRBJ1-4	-	CASSLTGATNEKLFF	TGTGCCAGCAGCTTAACGGGGGCGACTAATGAAAAACTGTTTTTT
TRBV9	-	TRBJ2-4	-	CASSTYVDEKNIQYF	TGTGCCAGCAGCACATACGTGGATGAAAAAAACATTCAGTACTTC
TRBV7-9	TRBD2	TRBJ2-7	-	CASSLSRGGITYEQYF	TGTGCCAGCAGCTTATCGCGCGGGGGGATTACCTACGAGCAGTACTTC
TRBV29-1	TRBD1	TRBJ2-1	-	CSVSGGSRGEQFF	TGCAGCGTTTCAGGGGGTAGTAGGGGCGAGCAGTTCTTC
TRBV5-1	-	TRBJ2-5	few	CASSTSTTAETQYF	TGCGCCAGCAGCACGTCGACTACAGCAGAGACCCAGTACTTC
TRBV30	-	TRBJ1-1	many	CAWSVKGKGNTEAFF	TGTGCCTGGAGTGTAAAGGGGAAGGGGAACACTGAAGCTTTCTTT
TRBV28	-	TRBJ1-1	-	CASFPDRNTEAFF	TGTGCCAGCTTCCCAGACAGGAACACTGAAGCTTTCTTT
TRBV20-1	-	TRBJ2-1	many	CSANDPWGDPLFANEQFF	TGCAGTGCTAATGATCCTTGGGGAGATCCCCTTTTTGCCAATGAGCAGTTCTTC
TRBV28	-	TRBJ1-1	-	CASTFGGARTEAFF	TGTGCCAGCACCTTCGGGGGGGCGCGCACTGAAGCTTTCTTT
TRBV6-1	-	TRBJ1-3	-	CASSVPWQDDFSGNTIYF	TGTGCCAGCAGTGTTCCTTGGCAGGACGACTTCTCTGGAAACACCATATATTTT
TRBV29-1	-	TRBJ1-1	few	CSVTGFAEAFF	TGCAGCGTCACAGGGTTTGCTGAAGCTTTCTTT
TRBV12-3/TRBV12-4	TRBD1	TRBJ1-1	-	CASSQDRVGGTEAFF	TGTGCCAGCAGCCAAGACAGGGTAGGGGGCACTGAAGCTTTCTTT
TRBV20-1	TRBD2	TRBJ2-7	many	CSATVGREDEQYF	TGCAGTGCCACGGTCGGGCGGGAGGACGAGCAGTACTTC
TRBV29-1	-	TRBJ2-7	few	CSVDGQGYEQYF	TGCAGCGTTGACGGGCAGGGATACGAGCAGTACTTC
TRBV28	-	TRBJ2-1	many	CASSSSPDGSEQFF	TGTGCCAGCAGTTCCAGCCCCGATGGGAGTGAGCAGTTCTTC
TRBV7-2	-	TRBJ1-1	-	CASSRNRQVSLEAFF	TGTGCCAGCAGCCGTAACCGACAAGTTTCTCTCGAAGCTTTCTTT
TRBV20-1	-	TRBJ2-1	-	CSARDPNHNEQFF	TGCAGTGCTAGAGACCCTAACCACAATGAGCAGTTCTTC
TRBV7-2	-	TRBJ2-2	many	CASSLSPTGTGELFF	TGTGCCAGCAGTCTGAGCCCGACAGGAACCGGGGAGCTGTTTTTT
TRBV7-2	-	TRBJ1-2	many	CASSLTNNYGYTF	TGTGCCAGCAGCCTGACTAATAACTATGGCTACACCTTC
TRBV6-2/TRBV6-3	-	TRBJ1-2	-	CASGTVLQGGYTF	TGTGCCAGCGGGACGGTTCTGCAAGGTGGCTACACCTTC
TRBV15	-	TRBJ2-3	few	CATSPGFATDTQYF	TGTGCCACCAGCCCCGGGTTCGCCACAGATACGCAGTATTTT
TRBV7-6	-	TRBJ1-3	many	CASSLSGAISGNTIYF	TGTGCCAGCAGCTTATCAGGGGCCATCTCTGGAAACACCATATATTTT
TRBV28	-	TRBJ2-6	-	CASSFFSGANVLTF	TGTGCCAGCAGTTTTTTCTCTGGGGCCAACGTCCTGACTTTC
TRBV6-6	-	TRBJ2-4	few	CASSYSTDGLNIQYF	TGTGCCAGCAGTTACTCGACTGACGGGCTAAACATTCAGTACTTC
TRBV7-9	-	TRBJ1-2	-	CASSRGGADYGYTF	TGTGCCAGCAGCCGGGGAGGGGCGGACTATGGCTACACCTTC
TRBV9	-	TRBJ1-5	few	CASSEDGNQPQHF	TGTGCCAGCAGCGAGGACGGAAATCAGCCCCAGCATTTT
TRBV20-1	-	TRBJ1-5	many	CSASDSVNQPQHF	TGCAGTGCGAGTGACAGCGTCAATCAGCCCCAGCATTTT
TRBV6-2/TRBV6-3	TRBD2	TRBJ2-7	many	CASSNLAGGLYEQYF	TGTGCCAGCTCTAACCTAGCGGGGGGACTCTACGAGCAGTACTTC
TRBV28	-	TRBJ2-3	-	CASSSRRTQYF	TGTGCCAGCAGTTCTCGTCGTACGCAGTATTTT
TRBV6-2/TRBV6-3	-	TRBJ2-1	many	CASSYTTGSVHEQFF	TGTGCCAGCAGTTACACAACAGGTTCTGTCCATGAGCAGTTCTTC
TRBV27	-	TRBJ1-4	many	CASTTYGGTGEKLFF	TGTGCCAGCACTACGTATGGGGGGACGGGGGAAAAACTGTTTTTT
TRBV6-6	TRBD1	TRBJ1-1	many	CASSYARTGEAFF	TGTGCCAGCAGTTACGCGAGGACAGGGGAAGCTTTCTTT
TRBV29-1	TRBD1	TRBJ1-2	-	CSVGQGNGYTF	TGCAGCGTTGGACAGGGGAACGGCTACACCTTC
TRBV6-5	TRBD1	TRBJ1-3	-	CASSMSGQMSSGNTIYF	TGTGCCAGCAGTATGTCGGGACAGATGAGCTCTGGAAACACCATATATTTT
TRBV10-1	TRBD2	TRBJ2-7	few	CASSEPGGSSYEQYF	TGCGCCAGCAGTGAGCCTGGCGGGAGCTCCTACGAGCAGTACTTC
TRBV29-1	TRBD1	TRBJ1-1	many	CSSGDRHTEAFF	TGCAGCTCGGGGGACAGGCACACTGAAGCTTTCTTT
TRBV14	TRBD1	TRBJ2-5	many	CASSQLGQAQLQETQYF	TGTGCCAGCAGCCAACTTGGACAGGCCCAACTACAAGAGACCCAGTACTTC
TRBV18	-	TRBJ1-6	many	CASSPTLSSPLHF	TGTGCCAGCTCACCAACGCTAAGTTCACCCCTCCACTTT
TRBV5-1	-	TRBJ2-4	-	CASSPGTSGNIQYF	TGCGCCAGCAGCCCAGGGACTTCGGGGAACATTCAGTACTTC
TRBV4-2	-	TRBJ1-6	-	CASSQESGLTITALHF	TGTGCCAGCAGCCAAGAGTCGGGACTCACAATCACGGCCCTCCACTTT
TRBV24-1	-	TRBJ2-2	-	CATSDPANTGELFF	TGTGCCACCAGTGACCCAGCGAACACCGGGGAGCTGTTTTTT
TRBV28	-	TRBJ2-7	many	CASSFRQTYEQYF	TGTGCCAGCAGTTTTAGACAGACCTACGAGCAGTACTTC
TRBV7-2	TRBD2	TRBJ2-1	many	CASSLEAGGIYNEQFF	TGTGCCAGCAGCTTAGAGGCGGGGGGGATCTACAATGAGCAGTTCTTC
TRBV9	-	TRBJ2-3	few	CASSVATQGLSTDTQYF	TGTGCCAGCAGCGTAGCTACTCAGGGGCTTAGCACAGATACGCAGTATTTT
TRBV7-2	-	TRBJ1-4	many	CASSPGGGGEKLFF	TGTGCCAGCAGCCCCGGAGGGGGGGGCGAAAAACTGTTTTTT
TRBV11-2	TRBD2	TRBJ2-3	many	CASSWLAGGRDTQYF	TGTGCCAGCAGCTGGTTAGCGGGGGGAAGAGATACGCAGTATTTT
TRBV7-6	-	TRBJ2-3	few	CASSLTHTDTQYF	TGTGCCAGCAGCTTAACACACACAGATACGCAGTATTTT
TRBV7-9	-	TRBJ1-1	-	CASSLAGWNTEAFF	TGTGCCAGCAGCTTAGCTGGGTGGAACACTGAAGCTTTCTTT
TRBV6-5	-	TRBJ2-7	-	CASRRGGQSEQYF	TGTGCCAGCCGAAGGGGAGGACAAAGCGAGCAGTACTTC
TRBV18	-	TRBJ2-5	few	CASSPSQVQETQYF	TGTGCCAGCTCACCGTCGCAGGTACAAGAGACCCAGTACTTC
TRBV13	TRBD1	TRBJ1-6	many	CASSSRQGSSSYNSPLHF	TGTGCCAGCAGCTCTAGACAGGGGTCGAGCTCCTATAATTCACCCCTCCACTTT
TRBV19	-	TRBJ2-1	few	CASSIGQKSSYNEQFF	TGTGCCAGTAGTATAGGACAGAAGAGCTCCTACAATGAGCAGTTCTTC
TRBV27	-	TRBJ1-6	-	CASSSAGARPNSPLHF	TGTGCCAGCAGTTCTGCCGGGGCCCGACCGAATTCACCCCTCCACTTT
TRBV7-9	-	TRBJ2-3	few	CASSLTIVDTQYF	TGTGCCAGCAGCCTCACTATCGTAGATACGCAGTATTTT
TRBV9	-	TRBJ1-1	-	CASSAHSNSGIAFF	TGTGCCAGCAGCGCCCATAGTAACTCGGGGATAGCTTTCTTT
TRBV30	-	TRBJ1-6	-	CAWSAQGNSPLHF	TGTGCCTGGAGCGCGCAAGGAAATTCACCCCTCCACTTT